The 4 T cell receptor beta chains in this list originate from one sample, sequenced in a study of blood T cells in healthy people across ages. The use of a sample-barcoded 5' primer and a J-beta primer mix characterized a second PCR of about 7 to 12 cycles. TCRdb independently ran MiXCR on the 5' RACE reads; one entry per CDR3 protein. The sample includes 1.5 million to 2 million distinct CDR3 sequences, about two fifths of them seen just once. Sequences were obtained from blood. The receptors were sampled from a human donor in good health.

The chain recombines TRBV18 with TRBJ1-2; D gene ambiguous. The CDR3 loop spans 11 amino acids. V lost 4 bases, J lost 8 bases, and 8 bases lay in between. Germline V gene sequence: CDR1 KGHSH, CDR2 LQKENI. The DNA for the CDR3 is TGTGCCAGCTCACATAGTTGGGGCTACACCTTC. It encodes CASSHSWGYTF.

V usage is TRBV6-5 and J usage is TRBJ2-7; 8 bases line up with TRBD2. The last part of the DNA fits TRBJ2-5 better; the J call may be wrong. This CDR3 comprises 15 residues. Germline-derived CDR1 and CDR2 are MNHEY and SVGAGI. The CDR3 DNA reads TGTGCCAGCAGGTCCTCTGGCGGGGGGCGAGAGACCCAGTACTTC. Its translation is CASRSSGGGRETQYF.

This chain uses TRBV27 with TRBJ2-2, with D hard to call. CDR3 size: 15 residues. Trimming pared 1 base from V and 8 bases from J, leaving 14 bases between. Germline-derived CDR1 and CDR2 are MNHEY and SMNVEV (reference sequence). The CDR3 nucleotides read TGTGCCAGCAGTTTATTGGCAGGCGGAGTTGGGGAGCTGTTTTTT. It encodes CASSLLAGGVGELFF.

This clonotype has just a few counts. The V gene is TRBV9, the J gene TRBJ2-5; either TRBD1 or TRBD2 may supply D (5 bases each). This CDR3 is 16 amino acids long. Germline V CDR1 and CDR2: SGDLS, YYNGEE. V was trimmed by 6 bases and J by 4 bases, leaving 22 bases between them. The CDR3 nucleotides read TGTGCCAGCAACTCAAACCCAGGGTTTGGGGGAGAGACCCAGTACTTC. Encoded protein: CASNSNPGFGGETQYF.